This is a list of T cell receptor beta chains from one sample in a study of shared clonotypes between healthy human individuals. The assay was immunoSEQ multiplex PCR, and TCRdb's table has in-frame clones only and misses some. The table shows some 2.1 million clones, with approximately 95% occurring only once. Input material: naive CD8+ T cells sorted from blood. The receptors originated from a man aged 18-30 years in good health. Each CDR3 is given with its conserved first and last residue. D genes are given only for firm matches.

>TRBD1|TRBJ2-7|TRBV7-8
TGTGCCAGCAGCTTAGGAGACAGGGTATACGAGCAGTACTTC
CASSLGDRVYEQYF
>NA|TRBJ2-7|TRBV6-1
TGTGCCAGCAGTGAAGGTGGGACATCGTGGTACGAGCAGTACTTC
CASSEGGTSWYEQYF
>TRBD2|TRBJ2-1|TRBV18
TGTGCCAGCTCACCACAGGGACTAGCGCGTGAGCAGTTCTTC
CASSPQGLAREQFF
>TRBD1|TRBJ1-5|TRBV6-6
TGTGCCAGCAGTTACTTTCGGACAGGCAGCAATCAGCCCCAGCATTTT
CASSYFRTGSNQPQHF
>NA|TRBJ2-1|TRBV29-1
TGCAGCGTGGCCGCCCACATAACTAGCCTGTATGAGCAGTTCTTC
CSVAAHITSLYEQFF
>TRBD2|TRBJ2-2|TRBV9
TGTGCCAGCAGGTCGGGACTAGATAACACCGGGGAGCTGTTTTTT
CASRSGLDNTGELFF
>NA|TRBJ2-7|TRBV28
TGTGCCAGCAGTTTTCTCTCCGGGGACCACGAGCAGTACTTC
CASSFLSGDHEQYF
>TRBD2|TRBJ2-3|TRBV4-1
TGCGCCAGCAGCCAACTAGCGGACCCCACAGATACGCAGTATTTT
CASSQLADPTDTQYF
>NA|TRBJ2-1|TRBV9
TGTGCCAGCAGCGTCGAACTATACAATGAGCAGTTCTTC
CASSVELYNEQFF
>NA|TRBJ2-2|TRBV9
TGTGCCAGCAGCGCGCCCAATGGTGTTGGCACCGGGGAGCTGTTTTTT
CASSAPNGVGTGELFF
>NA|TRBJ2-7|TRBV6-5
TGTGCCAGCAGTTATGGTGGGGGCTCCTACGAGCAGTACTTC
CASSYGGGSYEQYF
>NA|TRBJ1-1|TRBV2
TGTGCCAGCAGCCTGGGACCGAACACTGAAGCTTTCTTT
CASSLGPNTEAFF
>TRBD1|TRBJ2-1|TRBV4-1
TGCGCCAGCAGCCGAGGCACAGGGGGGATAGACAATGAGCAGTTCTTC
CASSRGTGGIDNEQFF
>NA|TRBJ2-7|TRBV4-1
TGCGCCAGCAGCCAAGTCCCAGGGGGGGCGGGAGCAAACTACGAGCAGTACTTC
CASSQVPGGAGANYEQYF
>TRBD1|TRBJ2-1|TRBV10-2
TGCGCCAGCAGCGGACAGGGGGGTCGGTACAATGAGCAGTTCTTC
CASSGQGGRYNEQFF
>NA|TRBJ1-1|TRBV30
TGTGCCTGGAGTGTAAGGGACCTAGGGACTGAAGCTTTCTTT
CAWSVRDLGTEAFF
>TRBD1|TRBJ2-7|TRBV5-6
TGTGCCAGCAGCTCGATGGACAGGCCTGACTACGAGCAGTACTTC
CASSSMDRPDYEQYF
>NA|TRBJ1-5|TRBV19
TGTGCCAGTAGTATAGATAGCGGGACGGTGCTAACTCAGCCCCAGCATTTT
CASSIDSGTVLTQPQHF
>NA|TRBJ2-1|TRBV5-4
TGTGCCAGCAGCTATGGGCTTACGGGGAGCCCAAATGAGCAGTTCTTC
CASSYGLTGSPNEQFF
>NA|TRBJ2-3|TRBV4-1
TGCGCCAGCAGCCAAGAAAAGATATTACGGGGAGCAGATACGCAGTATTTT
CASSQEKILRGADTQYF
>NA|TRBJ1-4|TRBV28
TGTGCCAGCAGTTCCATCCTAGCTTACGGGGCAGGGGCTGATGAAAAACTGTTTTTT
CASSSILAYGAGADEKLFF
>NA|TRBJ1-3|TRBV28
TGTGCCAGCAGTTTATGGGCAGGGGAAAACACCATATATTTT
CASSLWAGENTIYF
>TRBD2|TRBJ2-5|TRBV4-1
TGCGCCAGCAGCCAAGTGCCCGGACTAGCGGCGGAGACCCAGTACTTC
CASSQVPGLAAETQYF
>NA|TRBJ2-7|TRBV4-1
TGCGCCAGCAGCCAAGAGTATTCCCCCGAGCAGTACTTC
CASSQEYSPEQYF
>NA|TRBJ2-5|TRBV5-6
TGTGCCAGCAGCTTGGTGGCCGGCGAACTCCAAGAGACCCAGTACTTC
CASSLVAGELQETQYF
>TRBD1|TRBJ2-7|TRBV15
TGTGCCGCGTCCTGGGGGACAGGCTCCTACGAGCAGTACTTC
CAASWGTGSYEQYF
>NA|TRBJ2-2|TRBV6-5
TGTGCCAGCAGTCGACAGACACCCTACACCGGGGAGCTGTTTTTT
CASSRQTPYTGELFF
>NA|TRBJ2-7|TRBV6-5
TGTGCCAGCAGTTACTACCCCGACAGCTACGAGCAGTACTTC
CASSYYPDSYEQYF
>NA|TRBJ1-3|TRBV19
TGTGCCAGTAGTTACGGATCTCCCTCTGGAAACACCATATATTTT
CASSYGSPSGNTIYF
>NA|TRBJ2-3|TRBV10-1
TGCGCCAGCAGTGAGTCTGTGGGGGGAACAGATACGCAGTATTTT
CASSESVGGTDTQYF
>NA|TRBJ2-7|TRBV27
TGTGCCAGCAGGGGAAACGGGATCTCCTACGAGCAGTACTTC
CASRGNGISYEQYF
>NA|TRBJ1-1|TRBV27
TGTGCCAGCGGAAACAGGGCTTCGGGGATGAACACTGAAGCTTTCTTT
CASGNRASGMNTEAFF
>TRBD1|TRBJ2-7|TRBV18
TGTGCCAGCTCACCGGCACAGGGGGATTACGAGCAGTACTTC
CASSPAQGDYEQYF